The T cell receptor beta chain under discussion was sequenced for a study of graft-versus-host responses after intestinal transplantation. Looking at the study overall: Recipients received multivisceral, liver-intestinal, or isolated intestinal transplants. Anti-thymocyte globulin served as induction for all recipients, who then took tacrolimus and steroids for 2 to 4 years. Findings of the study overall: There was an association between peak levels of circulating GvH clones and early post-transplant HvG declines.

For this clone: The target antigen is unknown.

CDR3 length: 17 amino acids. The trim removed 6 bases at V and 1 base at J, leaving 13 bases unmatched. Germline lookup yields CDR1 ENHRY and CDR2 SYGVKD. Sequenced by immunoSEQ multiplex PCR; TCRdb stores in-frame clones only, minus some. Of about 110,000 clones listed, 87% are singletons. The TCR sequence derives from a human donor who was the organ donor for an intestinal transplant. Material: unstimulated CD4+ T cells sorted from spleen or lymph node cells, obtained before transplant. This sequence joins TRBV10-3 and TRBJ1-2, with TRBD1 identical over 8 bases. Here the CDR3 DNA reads TGTGCCATCAGCGAAAGCTCAGGGGGCGCGGGTAACTATGGCTACACCTTC. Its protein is CAISESSGGAGNYGYTF.